This T cell receptor (beta chain) was retrieved from a study of T cell responses to AZD1222 COVID-19 vaccine. To note about this clone: Its antigen is unidentified.

Only in-frame clones appear in the TCRdb table, and some are missing; sequencing was by immunoSEQ multiplex PCR. The sample yields tens of thousands of clones, about nine tenths seen once. Unmatched junction bases numbered 6, after V lost 4 bases and J lost 7 bases. The CDR3 sequence is 13 residues long. The V gene's germline CDR1 is MNHEY and CDR2 SMNVEV (reference sequence). The study, taken as a whole, reports: The donor group comprised mostly white British people and more females; the analysis possibly underestimated clonal diversity. Vaccine-associated CD4 TCRs spanned spike, dominant at 160-218 and 743-854. Baseline serology detected seropositivity in only five to seven AZD1222 recipients. The breadth and depth of Spike-specific TCRs increased once two AZD1222 doses had been given.

This sample comprised peripheral blood, obtained on day 0 of MenACWY control vaccination. The sequence was collected from an adult in good health. The J gene is TRBJ1-2, the V gene TRBV27; 7 bases line up with TRBD1. The CDR3 is CASSSHGTAGYTF. Written as DNA, the CDR3 is TGTGCCAGCAGTTCCCACGGGACAGCTGGCTACACCTTC.